This entry describes one T cell receptor beta chain. Its antigen is still unknown. All patients were mismatch repair deficient, assessed by either PCR or immunohistochemistry. TCRdb keeps only in-frame clones here, not all; method: immunoSEQ multiplex PCR. Among roughly 84,000 clones listed, approximately 81% were seen once. This specimen belongs to a study of PD-1 blockade in mismatch repair-deficient tumors. Study summary: Enrolled about 2013-2016, patients had progressing, pretreated mismatch repair-deficient cancers of about twelve types. Study-level findings and limits: Rapid post-treatment expansion, then contraction, generally preceding radiologic response, marked tumor-resident clones.

The clonotype originates from an adult with mismatch repair-deficient cancer. The material was peripheral blood, obtained 12 weeks after starting pembrolizumab.

This CDR3 is CASSASLRTGELFF. For the CDR3, the DNA is TGTGCCAGCAGCGCTTCACTGCGGACCGGGGAGCTGTTTTTT. J is TRBJ2-2 and V is TRBV9; unclear D gene. CDR1 is SGDLS and CDR2 is YYNGEE in the germline V gene. The CDR3 is made up of 14 amino acids. V dropped 3 bases and J dropped 5 bases, with 11 bases sitting between them.